Below, 31 T cell receptor beta chains from the same sample are listed, as sequenced in a study of blood T cell repertoires in COVID-19. Profiled with immunoSEQ multiplex PCR; TCRdb holds only in-frame clones, not every one. This sample has about 170,000 clones, with roughly 93% found just once. The specimen was peripheral blood. These receptors were collected from a woman aged 50 to 60 with acute or convalescent COVID-19.

The chain recombines TRBV2 with TRBJ2-3, with 7 bases lining up with TRBD2. The CDR3 extends over 15 amino acids. V gave up 1 base and J gave up 4 bases; unmatched junction bases: 5. The germline gives CDR1 SNHLY, CDR2 FYNNEI. The CDR3 DNA follows: TGTGCCAGCAGTGAAGGGGGAGGGGATGCAGATACGCAGTATTTT. Translating gives CASSEGGGDADTQYF. The full variable domain, with the rest looked up from reference TRBV2 and TRBJ2-3, is EPEVTQTPSHQVTQMGQEVILRCVPISNHLYFYWYRQILGQKVEFLVSFYNNEISEKSEIFDDQFSVERPDGSNFTLKIRSTKLEDSAMYFCASSEGGGDADTQYFGPGTRLTVL.

The V call is TRBV28, the J call TRBJ1-1, with D perhaps matching TRBD1 (5 bases). This CDR3 has 13 amino acids. Trimming removed 5 bases from V and 11 bases from J, with 18 bases in between. Germline-derived CDR1 and CDR2 are MDHEN and SYDVKM. The CDR3 is CASSNFQGLMAFF. The CDR3 DNA follows: TGTGCCAGCAGTAATTTCCAGGGATTAATGGCTTTCTTT. The full variable domain, in which reference TRBV28 and TRBJ1-1 provide the parts outside the CDR3, is DVKVTQSSRYLVKRTGEKVFLECVQDMDHENMFWYRQDPGLGLRLIYFSYDVKMKEKGDIPEGYSVSREKKERFSLILESASTNQTSMYLCASSNFQGLMAFFGQGTRLTVV.

This chain's CDR3 is CASSIAPGTTSNQPQHF. CDR3 nucleotides: TGTGCCAGTAGTATAGCTCCAGGGACAACCAGCAATCAGCCCCAGCATTTT. The J gene is TRBJ1-5, the V gene TRBV19, with a weak D call TRBD1 (6 bases). CDR1 is LNHDA and CDR2 is SQIVND in the germline V gene (reference sequence). CDR3 size: 17 residues. The ends were cut back, 1 base at V and 1 base at J, with 14 bases in the middle.

J is TRBJ1-5 and V is TRBV2, with TRBD1 matching over 8 bases. The CDR3 has 14 amino acids. Germline CDR1 SNHLY, CDR2 FYNNEI. J gave up 6 bases and V 3 bases, and 4 bases lay outside the gene matches. CDR3 region: CASSDRGLSQPQHF. CDR3 coding DNA: TGTGCCAGCAGTGACAGGGGGCTGAGTCAGCCCCAGCATTTT.

The chain couples TRBV29-1 to TRBJ2-5, with D possibly being TRBD1 (6 bases). Germline V CDR1 and CDR2: SQVTM, ANQGSEA. V shed 4 bases and J shed 3 bases, with 15 bases lying between them. The CDR3 contains 14 residues. CDR3 coding DNA: TGCAGCGTTGCCTGGGACACACGAGAAGAGACCCAGTACTTC. The encoded protein is CSVAWDTREETQYF.

The genes are TRBV2 and TRBJ1-5; TRBD1 might be the D (5 bases). CDR1 is SNHLY and CDR2 is FYNNEI in the germline V gene. The CDR3 is made up of 13 amino acids. V gave up 10 bases and J gave up 0 bases, with 10 bases separating them. The CDR3, as DNA: TGTGCCACCTCCAGGGATAGCAATCAGCCCCAGCATTTT. Amino acids: CATSRDSNQPQHF.

The V gene is TRBV4-3, the J gene TRBJ1-2; D is possibly TRBD1 (5 bases). CDR1 is LGHNA, CDR2 YSLEER, per germline. This CDR3 is 15 amino acids long. V dropped 0 bases and J dropped 8 bases, with 16 bases sitting between them. CDR3 region: CASSQDLLGVSGYTF. The DNA of the CDR3 is TGCGCCAGCAGCCAAGACCTGTTAGGGGTGAGCGGCTACACCTTC.

The gene calls are TRBV3-1 (or the pseudogene TRBV3-2) and TRBJ2-2, with TRBD2 matching 10 bases. In germline, CDR1 is LGHDT, CDR2 YNNKEL (reference sequence). J gave up 5 bases and V 8 bases, and 14 bases lay outside the gene matches. The CDR3 spans 17 residues. CDR3 in amino acids: CASGLLSSGSFTGELFF. The CDR3 bases are TGTGCCAGCGGCCTCCTTTCTAGCGGGAGTTTTACCGGGGAGCTGTTTTTT.

V usage is TRBV10-3 and J usage is TRBJ1-3; possible D gene TRBD1, 6 bases. The ends were cut back, 10 bases at V and 0 bases at J, with 10 bases in the middle. Germline CDR1 reads ENHRY; CDR2 reads SYGVKD. This CDR3 contains 13 residues. The DNA for the CDR3 is TGTGCCAGCCAGGGGAGCTCTGGAAACACCATATATTTT. Residues: CASQGSSGNTIYF.

The chain employs TRBV6-5 and TRBJ2-2; D is possibly TRBD2 (5 bases). This CDR3 is 14 amino acids long. V was cut by 5 bases and J by 2 bases, with 9 bases left in between. CDR1 and CDR2 (germline): MNHEY, SVGAGI. The DNA for the CDR3 is TGTGCCAGCAGTCACGGGATTAACACCGGGGAGCTGTTTTTT. Its protein is CASSHGINTGELFF.

The rearrangement joins TRBV9 to TRBJ2-2, with a possible D match to TRBD1 (6 bases). The germline V gene has CDR1 SGDLS and CDR2 YYNGEE. The CDR3 length is 16 residues. Trimming pared 4 bases from V and 0 bases from J, leaving 13 bases between. CDR3 protein: CASSIMTGANTGELFF. As DNA, the CDR3 is TGTGCCAGCAGCATAATGACAGGTGCGAACACCGGGGAGCTGTTTTTT.

This clone has just one count. This sequence joins TRBV6-2 or TRBV6-3 and TRBJ1-5, with 10 bases aligning to TRBD1. Trimming removed 5 bases from V and 0 bases from J; junction bases left unmatched: 7. The CDR3 has 17 residues. Germline V gene sequence: CDR1 MNHEY, CDR2 SVGEGT. As DNA, the CDR3 is TGTGCCAGCAGTCACCGGGACAGGGGCCTTAGCAATCAGCCCCAGCATTTT. This translates into CASSHRDRGLSNQPQHF.

The CDR3 is CASRARTGGGNQPQHF. The CDR3 DNA is TGTGCCAGCAGAGCTCGGACAGGGGGAGGCAATCAGCCCCAGCATTTT. The chain couples TRBV2 to TRBJ1-5, with 10 bases that match TRBD1. V shed 6 bases, J shed 2 bases, and the junction held 7 bases outside the gene matches. Germline CDR1 and CDR2: SNHLY and FYNNEI. This CDR3 region has 16 residues.

The chain carries TRBV6-5 and TRBJ1-2; tentative D call: TRBD1 (5 bases). From germline, CDR1 is MNHEY and CDR2 SVGAGI. The CDR3 is 13 residues long. Trimming took 4 bases from V and 2 from J, leaving 8 bases between them. The CDR3, as DNA: TGTGCCAGCAGTTGGACACCCAACTATGGCTACACCTTC. Its protein is CASSWTPNYGYTF.

The CDR3 nucleotides read TGTGCCAGCAGCTTGGGCACAGGGGGCGTTCCCTACGAGCAGTACTTC. It codes for CASSLGTGGVPYEQYF. The rearrangement joins TRBV5-4 to TRBJ2-7; 9 bases are shared with TRBD1. With 0 bases clipped from V and 2 bases from J, the junction kept 6 bases outside the gene matches. The CDR3 loop spans 16 amino acids. Germline CDR1 SGHNT, CDR2 YYREEE (reference sequence). Variable domain in full (rest from reference TRBV5-4 and TRBJ2-7): ETGVTQSPTHLIKTRGQQVTLRCSSQSGHNTVSWYQQALGQGPQFIFQYYREEENGRGNFPPRFSGLQFPNYSSELNVNALELDDSALYLCASSLGTGGVPYEQYFGPGTRLTVT.

The chain combines TRBV7-2 with TRBJ2-1; a weak D match, TRBD1 (5 bases). Trimming stripped 1 base from V and 9 bases from J, with 10 bases between. CDR3 length equals 13 residues. Per the germline V gene, CDR1 is SGHTA and CDR2 is FQGNSA. CDR3: CASSLVSQGEQFF. DNA of the CDR3: TGTGCCAGCAGCTTAGTAAGTCAGGGTGAGCAGTTCTTC.

The J gene is TRBJ1-5, the V gene TRBV30; maybe TRBD1 (6 bases). Germline V CDR1 and CDR2: GTSNPN, SVGIG (reference sequence). Trimming took 2 bases from V and 6 from J, leaving 14 bases between them. The CDR3 is 14 residues long. CDR3 region: CAWSFPGVGQPQHF. CDR3 bases: TGTGCCTGGAGTTTCCCAGGGGTTGGTCAGCCCCAGCATTTT. The complete variable domain, with remaining parts taken from reference TRBV30 and TRBJ1-5, reads SQTIHQWPATLVQPVGSPLSLECTVEGTSNPNLYWYRQAAGRGLQLLFYSVGIGQISSEVPQNLSASRPQDRQFILSSKKLLLSDSGFYLCAWSFPGVGQPQHFGDGTRLSIL.

This chain links TRBV5-1 with TRBJ1-5; 11 nucleotides agree with TRBD1. CDR1 is SGHRS, CDR2 YFSETQ, per germline. V was pared by 4 bases and J by 10 bases, with 7 bases of the junction left unmatched. The CDR3 spans 14 residues. CDR3 sequence reads: CASSPGQGEGPQHF. In nucleotides, the CDR3 is TGCGCCAGCAGCCCGGGACAGGGGGAAGGACCCCAGCATTTT. The whole variable domain, remainder taken from reference TRBV5-1 and TRBJ1-5, is KAGVTQTPRYLIKTRGQQVTLSCSPISGHRSVSWYQQTPGQGLQFLFEYFSETQRNKGNFPGRFSGRQFSNSRSEMNVSTLELGDSALYLCASSPGQGEGPQHFGDGTRLSIL.

The chain uses TRBV5-1 and TRBJ1-4; D uncertain. The CDR3 runs 16 residues. Trimming took 0 bases from V and 1 from J, leaving 10 bases between them. Germline V gene data show CDR1 as SGHRS and CDR2 as YFSETQ. The chain's CDR3 is CASSLAAGRTNEKLFF. CDR3 bases: TGCGCCAGCAGCTTGGCCGCGGGAAGAACTAATGAAAAACTGTTTTTT.

The chain uses TRBV6-2 or TRBV6-3 and TRBJ2-1, with D tentatively TRBD1 (6 bases). This CDR3 comprises 15 residues. Germline loops: CDR1 MNHEY, CDR2 SVGEGT. V gave up 2 bases and J gave up 4 bases, with 12 bases separating them. The CDR3 reads CASSYEGVDYNEQFF. The CDR3 DNA is TGTGCCAGCAGTTACGAGGGGGTCGATTACAATGAGCAGTTCTTC.

The CDR3 reads CASRTGTVISYEQYF. The CDR3 DNA reads as TGTGCCAGCCGCACCGGGACAGTCATCTCCTACGAGCAGTACTTC. The chain has TRBV28 and TRBJ2-7; TRBD1 aligns across 7 bases. Losses at the gene ends were 8 bases for V and 0 bases for J; bases not matched to a gene: 10. Germline CDR1 MDHEN, CDR2 SYDVKM. The CDR3 totals 15 residues. Together with reference TRBV28 and TRBJ2-7, the CDR3 gives the full variable domain: DVKVTQSSRYLVKRTGEKVFLECVQDMDHENMFWYRQDPGLGLRLIYFSYDVKMKEKGDIPEGYSVSREKKERFSLILESASTNQTSMYLCASRTGTVISYEQYFGPGTRLTVT.

The gene calls are TRBV30 and TRBJ1-6, with D maybe TRBD1 (6 bases). The V and J ends lost 4 bases and 10 bases respectively, with 17 bases between them. CDR1 GTSNPN and CDR2 SVGIG come from the germline V gene (reference sequence). The CDR3 has 14 amino acids. For the CDR3, the DNA is TGTGCCTGGAACTATGGGGGGGCGAGCTCACCCCTCCACTTT. As protein: CAWNYGGASSPLHF.

The chain is built from TRBV7-3 and TRBJ1-1, with D hard to call. Trimming took 2 bases from V and 1 from J, leaving 8 bases between them. Germline CDR1 SGHTA, CDR2 FQGTGA. The CDR3 totals 14 residues. This CDR3 reads CASSLSSENTEAFF. Here the CDR3 DNA reads TGTGCCAGCAGCTTATCATCAGAGAACACTGAAGCTTTCTTT.

The V gene is TRBV2, the J gene TRBJ2-3, with D tentatively TRBD2 (5 bases). Germline-derived CDR1 and CDR2 are SNHLY and FYNNEI. V was pared by 6 bases and J by 3 bases, with 13 bases between. CDR3 length: 14 residues. The CDR3 bases are TGTGCCAGCAGACTCCGGGGAAAAACAGATACGCAGTATTTT. This gives the protein CASRLRGKTDTQYF.

Written as DNA, the CDR3 is TGTGCCAGCAGTGTTGGGGACAGGGCGGCTGGAAACACCATATATTTT. Residues: CASSVGDRAAGNTIYF. The J gene is TRBJ1-3, the V gene TRBV9; 9 bases line up with TRBD1. Germline V gene lookup returns CDR1 SGDLS and CDR2 YYNGEE. The CDR3 has 16 amino acids. The V gene end was trimmed by 5 bases and the J gene end by 2 bases; junction bases not matched to a gene: 8.

This chain uses TRBV29-1 with TRBJ1-4; 7 nucleotides match TRBD1. CDR1 SQVTM and CDR2 ANQGSEA come from the germline V gene. V shed 7 bases and J 0 bases; nucleotides not matched to a gene: 8. This CDR3 comprises 15 residues. The CDR3 DNA follows: TGCAGCGCCCAAACTGGGACAGCAACTAATGAAAAACTGTTTTTT. This codes for CSAQTGTATNEKLFF.

V is TRBV6-5 and J is TRBJ2-1; possible D gene TRBD2, 5 bases. The CDR3 contains 15 residues. Germline V CDR1 and CDR2: MNHEY, SVGAGI. V gave up 5 bases and J gave up 6 bases, with 17 bases separating them. In DNA, the CDR3 is TGTGCCAGCAGTCGACGCTCTAGAGGGATCAATGAGCAGTTCTTC. Its protein is CASSRRSRGINEQFF.

The chain carries TRBV6-6 and TRBJ2-7; maybe TRBD2 (5 bases). Per germline, CDR1 MNHNY and CDR2 SVGAGI (reference sequence). The V end lost 4 bases, the J end lost 5 bases, and 18 bases lay between the germline ends. The CDR3 extends over 15 amino acids. CDR3 sequence: CASSSQPPGSDEQYF. In DNA form, the CDR3 reads TGTGCCAGCAGTTCCCAGCCCCCTGGGAGCGACGAGCAGTACTTC.

The gene calls are TRBV28 and TRBJ1-2; 8 nucleotides line up with TRBD1. Germline loops: CDR1 MDHEN, CDR2 SYDVKM. The length of the CDR3 is 15 residues. The J segment lost 8 bases and the V segment lost 3 bases, leaving 11 bases of the junction unmatched. CDR3 loop: CASSFFSGGVIGYTF. DNA of the CDR3: TGTGCCAGCAGTTTCTTTTCAGGGGGCGTCATCGGCTACACCTTC.

The gene calls are TRBV6-5 and TRBJ1-1; D not resolved. The V and J ends lost 5 bases and 5 bases respectively, with 3 bases between them. The CDR3 runs 10 residues. Germline CDR1 and CDR2: MNHEY and SVGAGI. CDR3 bases: TGTGCCAGCAGTCAAACTGAAGCTTTCTTT. Translation: CASSQTEAFF.

For this clone: Other DNA sequences in the sample encode the same CDR3. This rearrangement joins TRBV30 to TRBJ1-1; 9 nucleotides match TRBD1. This CDR3 contains 13 residues. Trimming cost V 3 bases and J 2 bases; bases outside gene matches: 1. Germline loops: CDR1 GTSNPN, CDR2 SVGIG (reference sequence). DNA for the CDR3: TGTGCCTGGAGGGACAGGGGTAACACTGAAGCTTTCTTT. Its protein is CAWRDRGNTEAFF.